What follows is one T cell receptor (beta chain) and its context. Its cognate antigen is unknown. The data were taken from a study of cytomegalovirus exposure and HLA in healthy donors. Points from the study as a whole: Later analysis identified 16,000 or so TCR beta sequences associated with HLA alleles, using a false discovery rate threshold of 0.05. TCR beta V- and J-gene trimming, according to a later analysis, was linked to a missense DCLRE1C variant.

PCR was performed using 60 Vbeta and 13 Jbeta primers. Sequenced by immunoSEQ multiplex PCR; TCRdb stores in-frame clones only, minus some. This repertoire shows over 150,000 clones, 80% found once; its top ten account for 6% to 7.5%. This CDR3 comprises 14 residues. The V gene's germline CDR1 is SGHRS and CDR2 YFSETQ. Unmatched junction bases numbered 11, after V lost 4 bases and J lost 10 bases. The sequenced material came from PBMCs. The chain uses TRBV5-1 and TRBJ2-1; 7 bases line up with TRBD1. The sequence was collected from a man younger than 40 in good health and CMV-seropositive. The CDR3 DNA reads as TGCGCCAGCAGCACCGACCGTGAGACAGGGGAGCAGTTCTTC. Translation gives CASSTDRETGEQFF.